This T cell receptor (beta chain) was recovered during a study of cytomegalovirus exposure and HLA in healthy donors. V was pared by 3 bases and J by 4 bases, with 9 bases between. CDR1 is SGHNT, CDR2 YYREEE, per germline (reference sequence). The CDR3 is 13 amino acids. The PCR ran on 60 Vbeta and 13 Jbeta primers. Data came from immunoSEQ multiplex PCR; TCRdb stores just in-frame clones and leaves some out. The table shows 200,000 to 300,000 clones, with approximately 84% occurring only once. The specimen was PBMCs. This chain uses TRBV5-4 with TRBJ2-3; weak D call: TRBD2 (6 bases). The TCR originated in a woman aged 40-49 years in good health and CMV-seropositive. The CDR3 reads CASSSSGADTQYF. CDR3 in DNA: TGTGCCAGCAGCTCCTCGGGAGCAGATACGCAGTATTTT. Looking up the rest from reference TRBV5-4 and TRBJ2-3 gives the full variable domain: ETGVTQSPTHLIKTRGQQVTLRCSSQSGHNTVSWYQQALGQGPQFIFQYYREEENGRGNFPPRFSGLQFPNYSSELNVNALELDDSALYLCASSSSGADTQYFGPGTRLTVL.